One and the same sample provided the 29 T cell receptor beta chains below, sequenced in a study of T cells after yellow fever vaccination. TCRdb fed the 5' RACE reads into MiXCR, producing one record per CDR3 protein. The sample carries around 610,000 distinct CDR3 sequences, 13% recorded once. The input for sequencing was PBMCs, taken on the day of the yellow fever booster vaccination. These receptors originate from a man younger than 40 who received the YFV17D yellow fever vaccine.

The CDR3 sequence is CASSQVTSRYEQYF. The CDR3 DNA is TGTGCCAGCAGCCAAGTAACCTCCCGGTATGAGCAGTACTTC. The gene calls are TRBV3-1 and TRBJ2-7; D unresolved. Per the germline V gene, CDR1 is LGHDT and CDR2 is YNNKEL (reference sequence). The CDR3 spans 14 residues. The V end was cut by 1 base, the J end by 7 bases, with 14 bases between.

This clonotype was seen only a few times. The J gene is TRBJ2-4, the V gene TRBV9; D gene unclear. The CDR3 extends over 12 amino acids. Germline V lookup: CDR1 SGDLS, CDR2 YYNGEE. The germline V and J ends were trimmed by 0 bases and 8 bases, with 6 bases remaining between them. The CDR3 protein is CASSVGDHIQYF. The CDR3 DNA reads TGTGCCAGCAGCGTAGGAGACCACATTCAGTACTTC.

The chain uses TRBV5-1 and TRBJ2-5; 13 bases are shared with TRBD2. This CDR3 has 19 amino acids. The V gene end was trimmed by 4 bases and the J gene end by 2 bases; junction bases not matched to a gene: 14. The germline CDR1 and CDR2 sequences are SGHRS and YFSETQ. DNA for the CDR3: TGCGCCAGCAGCACCGGGACTAGCGGGAAGGGGTATATTCAAGAGACCCAGTACTTC. Residues: CASSTGTSGKGYIQETQYF.

The chain couples TRBV9 to TRBJ2-1, with D unclear. This CDR3 comprises 15 residues. In germline, CDR1 is SGDLS, CDR2 YYNGEE. V lost 2 bases and J 2 bases, leaving 11 bases between the germline ends. CDR3 in amino acids: CASSVMGAAYNEQFF. CDR3 nucleotides: TGTGCCAGCAGCGTGATGGGCGCGGCCTACAATGAGCAGTTCTTC. The complete variable domain, with remaining parts taken from reference TRBV9 and TRBJ2-1, reads DSGVTQTPKHLITATGQRVTLRCSPRSGDLSVYWYQQSLDQGLQFLIQYYNGEERAKGNILERFSAQQFPDLHSELNLSSLELGDSALYFCASSVMGAAYNEQFFGPGTRLTVL.

This clonotype appeared a few times. V is TRBV5-1 and J is TRBJ2-7, with D perhaps matching TRBD1 (6 bases). The V end lost 2 bases, the J end lost 4 bases, and 13 bases lay between the germline ends. Germline V gives CDR1 SGHRS, CDR2 YFSETQ. The CDR3 loop spans 14 amino acids. CDR3 DNA: TGCGCCAGCAGCTTAAATCGGGACATATACGAGCAGTACTTC. This translates into CASSLNRDIYEQYF.

The table lists this clonotype with a few counts. The chain recombines TRBV7-9 with TRBJ2-1; 14 bases are a match to TRBD2. Trimming took 5 bases from V and 8 from J; bases not matched to a gene: 8. The CDR3 covers 16 residues. From germline, CDR1 is SEHNR and CDR2 FQNEAQ (reference sequence). The DNA for the CDR3 is TGTGCCAGCAGCGCAACGGGACTAGCGGGAGTCTATGAGCAGTTCTTC. Protein: CASSATGLAGVYEQFF.

The gene calls are TRBV20-1 and TRBJ2-5, with TRBD2 identical over 8 bases. V shed 2 bases and J 11 bases; nucleotides not matched to a gene: 13. Germline CDR1 and CDR2: DFQATT and SNEGSKA (reference sequence). The CDR3 has 14 amino acids. CDR3 amino acids: CSARNSAGGGEQYF. In DNA form, the CDR3 reads TGCAGTGCTAGAAACTCCGCGGGGGGTGGAGAGCAGTACTTC.

DNA of the CDR3: TGTGCCAGCAGCTTGGAAATCGTGACGGGAGTAACAGATACGCAGTATTTT. It codes for CASSLEIVTGVTDTQYF. The rearrangement joins TRBV5-4 to TRBJ2-3, with D possibly being TRBD2 (6 bases). The CDR3 totals 17 residues. Germline CDR1 and CDR2: SGHNT and YYREEE (reference sequence). The V and J ends lost 0 bases and 3 bases respectively, with 17 bases between them.

This chain joins TRBV12-3 or TRBV12-4 and TRBJ2-3; weak D call: TRBD2 (5 bases). The CDR3 totals 16 residues. Between the trimmed V and J ends, which lost 3 bases and 7 bases, there was a span of 20 bases. CDR3 residues: CASSLTEGRGTYTQYF. The CDR3 bases are TGTGCCAGCAGTTTGACCGAGGGCCGAGGCACTTATACGCAGTATTTT.

This clonotype was picked up a small number of times. J is TRBJ2-7 and V is TRBV4-3, with D perhaps TRBD1 (5 bases). Germline-derived CDR1 and CDR2 are LGHNA and YSLEER. CDR3 size: 15 residues. V was trimmed by 1 base and J by 2 bases, leaving 12 bases between them. CDR3 residues: CASSQVGRDTYEQYF. CDR3 nucleotide sequence: TGCGCCAGCAGCCAAGTTGGCAGGGATACCTACGAGCAGTACTTC.

The CDR3: CASRGVADREAFF. CDR3 nucleotides: TGTGCCAGCAGAGGAGTTGCTGACAGGGAAGCTTTCTTT. The rearrangement joins TRBV6-1 to TRBJ1-1, with D maybe TRBD1 (6 bases). The CDR3 contains 13 residues. Trimming removed 6 bases at V and 8 bases at J, with 16 bases between. Germline CDR1 is MNHNS and CDR2 is SASEGT.

This clonotype was seen a handful of times. The chain is built from TRBV15 and TRBJ2-2; D remains ambiguous. Germline V gene data show CDR1 as LNHNV and CDR2 as YYDKDF (reference sequence). The CDR3 is 13 residues long. V lost 4 bases to trimming and J lost 4 bases, with 7 bases between them. In DNA, the CDR3 is TGTGCCACCAGCACCAAATCCACCGGGGAGCTGTTTTTT. Its protein is CATSTKSTGELFF.

This clonotype was counted many times. The chain couples TRBV6-1 to TRBJ1-2; 7 bases map to TRBD1. V gave up 5 bases and J gave up 0 bases; unmatched junction bases: 9. The CDR3 runs to 16 residues. Per the germline V gene, CDR1 is MNHNS and CDR2 is SASEGT. The chain's CDR3 is CASSPTPGQPNYGYTF. The CDR3 DNA reads as TGTGCCAGCAGTCCGACCCCGGGACAGCCTAACTATGGCTACACCTTC.

The V call is TRBV7-8, the J call TRBJ2-2, with 8 bases matching TRBD1. V was clipped by 5 bases and J by 1 base; unmatched bases: 6. This CDR3 has 16 residues. CDR1 and CDR2 (germline): SGHVS, FQNEAQ. The CDR3 DNA follows: TGTGCCAGCAGCCCTCCCGGGACAGGGAACACCGGGGAGCTGTTTTTT. Its protein is CASSPPGTGNTGELFF.

This chain uses TRBV3-1 with TRBJ2-2; D gene uncertain. Trimming removed 6 bases from V and 4 bases from J, with 18 bases in between. This CDR3 has 16 residues. The germline V gene has CDR1 LGHDT and CDR2 YNNKEL (reference sequence). CDR3 protein: CASRQTGWRSTGELFF. The CDR3 nucleotides read TGTGCCAGCAGGCAGACTGGGTGGCGTTCCACCGGGGAGCTGTTTTTT.

This clonotype was detected a few times. The CDR3 spells CASRDPGTASDGYTF. In nucleotides, the CDR3 is TGTGCCAGCAGAGACCCCGGGACAGCCTCCGATGGCTACACCTTC. The chain joins TRBV6-1 to TRBJ1-2; 7 bases are shared with TRBD1. The V gene end was trimmed by 6 bases and the J gene end by 6 bases; junction bases not matched to a gene: 13. CDR3 size: 15 residues. Germline V lookup: CDR1 MNHNS, CDR2 SASEGT.

The chain carries TRBV28 and TRBJ1-6; unclear D gene. The CDR3 loop spans 14 amino acids. Germline CDR1 and CDR2: MDHEN and SYDVKM. V shed 7 bases and J shed 7 bases, with 14 bases lying between them. For the CDR3, the DNA is TGTGCCAGCACGACCGGGCGAAGGAATTCACCCCTCCACTTT. Translated: CASTTGRRNSPLHF.

This clonotype was seen more than once but under ten times. This chain joins TRBV6-1 and TRBJ2-3, with 7 positions matching TRBD2. Germline CDR1 reads MNHNS; CDR2 reads SASEGT. The CDR3 totals 15 residues. Trimming took 7 bases from V and 1 from J; bases not matched to a gene: 8. The CDR3 protein is CASNPSGAGTDTQYF. CDR3 nucleotides: TGTGCCAGCAACCCTAGCGGCGCCGGCACAGATACGCAGTATTTT.

This chain joins TRBV14 and TRBJ2-1; perhaps D is TRBD1 or TRBD2 (5 bases each). The germline gives CDR1 SGHDN, CDR2 FVKESK. V was pared by 4 bases and J by 6 bases, with 22 bases between. This CDR3 contains 17 residues. DNA of the CDR3: TGTGCCAGCAGCCTTTCTAGGAGAGGTTCTGGGGGCAATGAGCAGTTCTTC. Translation gives CASSLSRRGSGGNEQFF.

The chain uses TRBV3-1 and TRBJ1-2; 8 nucleotides match TRBD1. Per the germline V gene, CDR1 is LGHDT and CDR2 is YNNKEL (reference sequence). The CDR3 totals 15 residues. The trim removed 4 bases at V and 1 base at J, leaving 5 bases unmatched. The DNA of the CDR3 is TGTGCCAGCAGCCGCGGGACAGGAGTTAACTATGGCTACACCTTC. Translating it yields CASSRGTGVNYGYTF.

This clonotype was seen a few times. The V call is TRBV5-5, the J call TRBJ2-3, with 9 positions matching TRBD1. The CDR3 loop spans 14 amino acids. CDR1 is SGHKS and CDR2 is YYEKEE in the germline V gene (reference sequence). V was pared by 4 bases and J by 3 bases, with 3 bases of the junction left unmatched. CDR3 in DNA: TGTGCCAGCAGCCGGACAGGGGTGACAGATACGCAGTATTTT. Its protein is CASSRTGVTDTQYF.

This clonotype was observed a few times. The chain links TRBV4-3 to TRBJ2-5; no reliable D call. Trimming cost V 1 base and J 4 bases, with 7 bases left between them. The CDR3 runs 13 residues. Germline CDR1 is LGHNA and CDR2 is YSLEER. Written as DNA, the CDR3 is TGCGCCAGCAGCCAAGCAGTGGGAGAGACCCAGTACTTC. Its translation: CASSQAVGETQYF.

The chain employs TRBV2 and TRBJ2-5, with 7 bases that match TRBD1. The CDR3 runs to 13 residues. Germline trimming cut 3 bases from V and 4 bases from J; bases unmatched to any gene: 2. Germline CDR1 SNHLY, CDR2 FYNNEI. In DNA, the CDR3 is TGTGCCAGCAGTGAGCGGACAGGAGAGACCCAGTACTTC. It is translated as CASSERTGETQYF.

In this sample, this clonotype turned up a few times. The V gene is TRBV12-3 or TRBV12-4, the J gene TRBJ1-6; D is uncertain. Between the trimmed V and J ends, which lost 6 bases and 8 bases, there was a span of 17 bases. The CDR3 contains 15 residues. CDR3 protein: CASSLSRPQYSPLHF. For the CDR3, the DNA is TGTGCCAGCAGCCTCAGTAGGCCCCAGTATTCACCCCTCCACTTT.

This clonotype was detected ten times or more. The rearrangement links TRBV20-1 to TRBJ2-1; 8 nucleotides match TRBD2. Germline loops: CDR1 DFQATT, CDR2 SNEGSKA (reference sequence). CDR3 size: 15 residues. V was pared by 4 bases and J by 4 bases, with 9 bases of the junction left unmatched. The DNA for the CDR3 is TGCAGTGCTAACCCCCTCAGCGGGAGTTACAATGAGCAGTTCTTC. This encodes CSANPLSGSYNEQFF.

The chain employs TRBV20-1 and TRBJ1-2; D is uncertain. The CDR3 runs to 14 residues. Germline CDR1 and CDR2: DFQATT and SNEGSKA (reference sequence). V lost 5 bases and J 4 bases, leaving 17 bases between the germline ends. The CDR3 bases are TGCAGTGCTCATAAAACCCTCGGAAGCTATGGCTACACCTTC. This encodes CSAHKTLGSYGYTF.

The V and J genes are TRBV7-2 and TRBJ2-7; tentative D call: TRBD1 (7 bases). Trimming stripped 1 base from V and 6 bases from J, with 16 bases between. The CDR3 totals 15 residues. Germline CDR1 and CDR2: SGHTA and FQGNSA. CDR3 loop: CASSLVQGGVTEQYF. The CDR3 nucleotides are TGTGCCAGCAGCTTAGTTCAGGGGGGCGTAACCGAGCAGTACTTC.

The chain employs TRBV20-1 and TRBJ2-1; TRBD2 agrees at 12 bases. This CDR3 is 16 amino acids long. The V and J ends lost 3 bases and 4 bases, in that order; junction bases with no gene match: 7. Germline assignment: CDR1 DFQATT and CDR2 SNEGSKA (reference sequence). The chain's CDR3 is CSASRVGLAGYNEQFF. DNA for the CDR3: TGCAGTGCTAGTCGGGTTGGACTAGCGGGGTACAATGAGCAGTTCTTC.

V gene TRBV30 combines with J gene TRBJ2-3; possibly TRBD2 for D (5 bases). This CDR3 is built from 14 residues. With 2 bases removed from V and 7 bases from J, the gap between germline ends came to 16 bases. Germline assignment: CDR1 GTSNPN and CDR2 SVGIG (reference sequence). Here the CDR3 reads CAWSKGLAGNTQYF. The CDR3 coding sequence is TGTGCCTGGAGTAAGGGCCTAGCCGGAAATACGCAGTATTTT. The full variable domain, with the rest looked up from reference TRBV30 and TRBJ2-3, is SQTIHQWPATLVQPVGSPLSLECTVEGTSNPNLYWYRQAAGRGLQLLFYSVGIGQISSEVPQNLSASRPQDRQFILSSKKLLLSDSGFYLCAWSKGLAGNTQYFGPGTRLTVL.